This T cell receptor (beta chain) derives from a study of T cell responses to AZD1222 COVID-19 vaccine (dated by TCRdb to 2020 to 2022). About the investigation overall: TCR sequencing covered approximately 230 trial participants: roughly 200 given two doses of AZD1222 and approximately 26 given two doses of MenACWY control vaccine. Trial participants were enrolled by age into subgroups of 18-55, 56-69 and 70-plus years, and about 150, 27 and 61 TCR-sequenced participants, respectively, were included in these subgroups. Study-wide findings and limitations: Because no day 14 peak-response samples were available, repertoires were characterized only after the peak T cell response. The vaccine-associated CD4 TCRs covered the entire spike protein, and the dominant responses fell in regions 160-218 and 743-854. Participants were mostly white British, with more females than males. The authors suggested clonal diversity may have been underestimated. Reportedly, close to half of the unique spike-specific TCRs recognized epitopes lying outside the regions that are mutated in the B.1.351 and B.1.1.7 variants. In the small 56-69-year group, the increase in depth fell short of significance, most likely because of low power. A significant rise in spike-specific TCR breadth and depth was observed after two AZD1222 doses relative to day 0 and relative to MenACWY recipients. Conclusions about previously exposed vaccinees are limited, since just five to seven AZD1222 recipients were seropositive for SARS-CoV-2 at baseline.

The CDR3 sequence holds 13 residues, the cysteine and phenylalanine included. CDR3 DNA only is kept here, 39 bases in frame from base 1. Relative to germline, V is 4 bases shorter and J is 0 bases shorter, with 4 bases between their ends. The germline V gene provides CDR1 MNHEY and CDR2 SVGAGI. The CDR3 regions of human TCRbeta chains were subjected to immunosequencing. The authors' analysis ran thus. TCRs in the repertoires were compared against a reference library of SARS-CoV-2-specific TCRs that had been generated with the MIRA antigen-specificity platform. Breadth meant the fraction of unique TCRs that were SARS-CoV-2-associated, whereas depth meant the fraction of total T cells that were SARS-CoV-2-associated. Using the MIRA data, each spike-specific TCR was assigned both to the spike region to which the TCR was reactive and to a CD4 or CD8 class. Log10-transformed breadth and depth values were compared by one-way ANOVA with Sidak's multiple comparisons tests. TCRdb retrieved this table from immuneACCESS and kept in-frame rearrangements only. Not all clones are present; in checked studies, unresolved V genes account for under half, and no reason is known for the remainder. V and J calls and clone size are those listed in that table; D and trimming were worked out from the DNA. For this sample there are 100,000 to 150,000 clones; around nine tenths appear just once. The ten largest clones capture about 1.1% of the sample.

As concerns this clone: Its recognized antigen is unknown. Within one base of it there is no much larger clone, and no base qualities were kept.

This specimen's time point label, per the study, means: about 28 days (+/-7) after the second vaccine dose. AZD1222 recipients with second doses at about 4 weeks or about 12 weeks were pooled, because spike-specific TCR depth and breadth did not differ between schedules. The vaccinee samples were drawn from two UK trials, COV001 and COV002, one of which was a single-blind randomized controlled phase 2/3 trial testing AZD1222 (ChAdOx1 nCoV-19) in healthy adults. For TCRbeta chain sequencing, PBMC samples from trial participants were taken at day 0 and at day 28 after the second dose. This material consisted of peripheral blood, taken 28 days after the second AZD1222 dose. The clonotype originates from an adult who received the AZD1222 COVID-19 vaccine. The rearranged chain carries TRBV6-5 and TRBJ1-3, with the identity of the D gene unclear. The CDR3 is CASSFPSGNTIYF. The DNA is TGTGCCAGCAGTTTCCCCTCTGGAAACACCATATATTTT.